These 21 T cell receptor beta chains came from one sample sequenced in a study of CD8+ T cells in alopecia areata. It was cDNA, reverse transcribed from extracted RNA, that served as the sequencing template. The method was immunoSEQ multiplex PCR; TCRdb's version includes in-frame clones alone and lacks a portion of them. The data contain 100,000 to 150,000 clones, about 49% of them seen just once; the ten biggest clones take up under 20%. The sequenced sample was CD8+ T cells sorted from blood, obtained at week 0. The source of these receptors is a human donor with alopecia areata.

The CDR3 DNA sequence: TGTGCCAGCAGTCCGGAGCGGGGAGGCACAGATACGCAGTATTTT. Translation gives CASSPERGGTDTQYF. The V gene is TRBV6-5, the J gene TRBJ2-3, with 7 bases fitting TRBD2. There are 15 residues in the CDR3. After removal of 5 bases from V and 1 base from J, the junction contained 6 bases not matched to a gene. The V gene's germline CDR1 is MNHEY and CDR2 SVGAGI.

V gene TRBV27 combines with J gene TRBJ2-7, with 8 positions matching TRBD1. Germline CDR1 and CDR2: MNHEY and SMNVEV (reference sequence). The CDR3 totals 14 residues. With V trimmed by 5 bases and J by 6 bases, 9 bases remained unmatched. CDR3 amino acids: CASSPGQGAVEQYF. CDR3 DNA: TGTGCCAGCAGTCCGGGGCAGGGGGCGGTCGAGCAGTACTTC.

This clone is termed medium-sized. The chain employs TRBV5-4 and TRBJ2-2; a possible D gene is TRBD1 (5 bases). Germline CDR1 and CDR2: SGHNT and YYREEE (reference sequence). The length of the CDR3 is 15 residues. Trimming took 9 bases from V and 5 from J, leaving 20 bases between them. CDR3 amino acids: CAISPKGKGTGELFF. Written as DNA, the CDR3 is TGTGCCATATCCCCGAAGGGAAAGGGGACCGGGGAGCTGTTTTTT.

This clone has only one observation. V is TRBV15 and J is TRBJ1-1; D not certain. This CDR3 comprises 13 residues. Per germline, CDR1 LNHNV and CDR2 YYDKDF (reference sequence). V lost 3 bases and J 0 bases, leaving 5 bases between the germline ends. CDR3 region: CATSSLMNTEAFF. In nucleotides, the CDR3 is TGTGCCACCAGCAGTTTAATGAACACTGAAGCTTTCTTT.

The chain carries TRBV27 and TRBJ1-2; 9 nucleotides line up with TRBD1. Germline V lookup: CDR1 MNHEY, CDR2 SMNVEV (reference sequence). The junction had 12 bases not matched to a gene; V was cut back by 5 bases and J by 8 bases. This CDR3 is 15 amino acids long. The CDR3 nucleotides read TGTGCCAGCAGTAATTTAAAACAGGGGGCTGAAGGCTACACCTTC. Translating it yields CASSNLKQGAEGYTF.

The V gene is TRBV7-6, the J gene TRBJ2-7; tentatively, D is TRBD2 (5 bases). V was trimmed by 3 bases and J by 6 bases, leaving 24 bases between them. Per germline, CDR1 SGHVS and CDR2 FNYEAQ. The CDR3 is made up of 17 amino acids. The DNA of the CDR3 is TGTGCCAGCAGCTTGGGTCCCCGACGCGACGGCGCGGGCGAGCAGTACTTC. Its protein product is CASSLGPRRDGAGEQYF.

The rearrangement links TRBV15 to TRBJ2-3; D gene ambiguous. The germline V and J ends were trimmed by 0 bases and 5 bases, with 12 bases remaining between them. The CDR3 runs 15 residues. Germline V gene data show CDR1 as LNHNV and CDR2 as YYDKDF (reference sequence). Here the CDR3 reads CATSRDKTWKDTQYF. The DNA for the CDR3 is TGTGCCACCAGCAGAGATAAAACGTGGAAAGATACGCAGTATTTT.

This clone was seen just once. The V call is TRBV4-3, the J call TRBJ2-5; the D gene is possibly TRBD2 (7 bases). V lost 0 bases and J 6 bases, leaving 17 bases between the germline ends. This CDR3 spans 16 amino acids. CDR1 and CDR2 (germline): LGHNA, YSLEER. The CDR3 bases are TGCGCCAGCAGCCAAGAATGGGGGGGGCGTTGGAAGACCCAGTACTTC. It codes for CASSQEWGGRWKTQYF.

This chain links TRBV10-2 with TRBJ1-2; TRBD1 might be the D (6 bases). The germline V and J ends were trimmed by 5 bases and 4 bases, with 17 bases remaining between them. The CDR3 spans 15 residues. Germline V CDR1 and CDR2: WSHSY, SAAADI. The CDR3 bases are TGCGCCAGCAGTTTTGAAGAGGGGGATCCCTATGGCTACACCTTC. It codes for CASSFEEGDPYGYTF.

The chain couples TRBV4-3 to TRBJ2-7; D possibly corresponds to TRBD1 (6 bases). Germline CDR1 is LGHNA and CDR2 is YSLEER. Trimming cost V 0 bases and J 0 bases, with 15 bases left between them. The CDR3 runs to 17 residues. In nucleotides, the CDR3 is TGCGCCAGCAGCCAAGATCTAGAACAGGGTAGCTCCTACGAGCAGTACTTC. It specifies CASSQDLEQGSSYEQYF.

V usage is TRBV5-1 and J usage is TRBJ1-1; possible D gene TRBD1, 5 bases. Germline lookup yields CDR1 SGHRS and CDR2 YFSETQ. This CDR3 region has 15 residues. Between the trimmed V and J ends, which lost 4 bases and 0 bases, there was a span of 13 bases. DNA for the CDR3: TGCGCCAGCAGCATTCGGGACGGAATGAACACTGAAGCTTTCTTT. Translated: CASSIRDGMNTEAFF.

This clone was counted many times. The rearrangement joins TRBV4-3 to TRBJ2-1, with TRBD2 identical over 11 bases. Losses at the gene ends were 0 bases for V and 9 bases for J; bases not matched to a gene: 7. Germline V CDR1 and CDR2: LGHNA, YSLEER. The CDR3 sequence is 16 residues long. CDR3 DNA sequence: TGCGCCAGCAGCCAAGATAGCGGGGGGGCCACGGTTGAGCAGTTCTTC. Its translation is CASSQDSGGATVEQFF.

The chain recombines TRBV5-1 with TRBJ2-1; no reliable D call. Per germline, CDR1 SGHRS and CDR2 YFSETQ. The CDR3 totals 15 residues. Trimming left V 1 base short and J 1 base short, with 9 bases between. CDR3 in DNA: TGCGCCAGCAGCTTGAGCCGCGGATCCTACAATGAGCAGTTCTTC. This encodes CASSLSRGSYNEQFF.

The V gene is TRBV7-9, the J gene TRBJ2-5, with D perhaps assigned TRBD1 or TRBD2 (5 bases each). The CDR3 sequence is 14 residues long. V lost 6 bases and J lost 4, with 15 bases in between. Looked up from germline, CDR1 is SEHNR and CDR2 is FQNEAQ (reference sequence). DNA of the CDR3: TGTGCCAGCAGTTACGGGACCGAGGGAGAGACCCAGTACTTC. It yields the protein CASSYGTEGETQYF. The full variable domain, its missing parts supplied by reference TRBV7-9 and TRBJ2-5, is DTGVSQNPRHKITKRGQNVTFRCDPISEHNRLYWYRQTLGQGPEFLTYFQNEAQLEKSRLLSDRFSAERPKGSFSTLEIQRTEQGDSAMYLCASSYGTEGETQYFGPGTRLLVL.

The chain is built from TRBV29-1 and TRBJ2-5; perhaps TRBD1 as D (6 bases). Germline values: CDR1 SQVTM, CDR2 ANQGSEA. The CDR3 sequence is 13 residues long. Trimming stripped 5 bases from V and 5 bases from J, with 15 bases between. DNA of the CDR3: TGCAGCGTTAGAACAGGGTTCGAGGAGACCCAGTACTTC. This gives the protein CSVRTGFEETQYF. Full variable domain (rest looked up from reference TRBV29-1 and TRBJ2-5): SAVISQKPSRDICQRGTSLTIQCQVDSQVTMMFWYRQQPGQSLTLIATANQGSEATYESGFVIDKFPISRPNLTFSTLTVSNMSPEDSSIYLCSVRTGFEETQYFGPGTRLLVL.

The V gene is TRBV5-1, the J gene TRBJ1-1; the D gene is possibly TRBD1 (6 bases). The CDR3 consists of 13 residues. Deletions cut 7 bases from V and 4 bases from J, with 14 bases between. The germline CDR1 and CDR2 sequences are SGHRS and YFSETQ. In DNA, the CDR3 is TGCGCCAGCGCAAACAGGGAGGCCACTGAAGCTTTCTTT. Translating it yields CASANREATEAFF.

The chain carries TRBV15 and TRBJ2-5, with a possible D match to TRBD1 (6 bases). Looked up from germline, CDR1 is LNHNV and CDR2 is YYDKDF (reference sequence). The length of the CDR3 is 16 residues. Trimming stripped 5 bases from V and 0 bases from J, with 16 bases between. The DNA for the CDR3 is TGTGCCACCAGCTCCTGGACAGCGGACCACCAAGAGACCCAGTACTTC. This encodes CATSSWTADHQETQYF.

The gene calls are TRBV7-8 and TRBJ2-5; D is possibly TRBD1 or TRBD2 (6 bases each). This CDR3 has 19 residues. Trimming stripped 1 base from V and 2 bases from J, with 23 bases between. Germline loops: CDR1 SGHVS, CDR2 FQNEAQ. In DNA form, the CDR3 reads TGTGCCAGCAGCTTAGACCCCAGCCACGGGGGCGCGGGGCAAGAGACCCAGTACTTC. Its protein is CASSLDPSHGGAGQETQYF. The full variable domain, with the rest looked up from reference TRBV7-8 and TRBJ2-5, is GAGVSQSPRYKVAKRGQDVALRCDPISGHVSLFWYQQALGQGPEFLTYFQNEAQLDKSGLPSDRFFAERPEGSVSTLKIQRTQQEDSAVYLCASSLDPSHGGAGQETQYFGPGTRLLVL.

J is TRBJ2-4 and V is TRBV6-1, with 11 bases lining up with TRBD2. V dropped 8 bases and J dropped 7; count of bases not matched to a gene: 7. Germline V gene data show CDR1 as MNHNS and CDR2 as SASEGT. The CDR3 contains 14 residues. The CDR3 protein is CASGSTSGVNIQYF. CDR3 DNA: TGTGCCAGCGGGTCGACTAGCGGGGTTAACATTCAGTACTTC.

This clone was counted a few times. For the CDR3, the DNA is TGCAGCGTCTACGGGACAGAGGAGCAAGAGACCCAGTACTTC. Translating it yields CSVYGTEEQETQYF. V and J are TRBV29-1 and TRBJ2-5; 7 bases match TRBD1. Per the germline V gene, CDR1 is SQVTM and CDR2 is ANQGSEA. The CDR3 runs to 14 residues. V was clipped by 6 bases and J by 2 bases; unmatched bases: 9.

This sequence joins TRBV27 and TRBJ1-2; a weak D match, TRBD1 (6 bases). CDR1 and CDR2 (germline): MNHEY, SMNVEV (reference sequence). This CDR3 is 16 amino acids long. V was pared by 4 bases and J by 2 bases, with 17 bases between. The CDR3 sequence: CASSYTATGTNYGYTF. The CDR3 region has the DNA TGTGCCAGCAGTTATACCGCAACAGGGACCAACTATGGCTACACCTTC.